A selection of T cell receptor beta chains follows, all from one sample in a study of blood T cell repertoires in COVID-19. Some clones are missing from TCRdb's copy, which holds only in-frame ones; the method was immunoSEQ multiplex PCR. The data contain fewer than 45,000 clones, 75% to 90% of them seen just once; the ten biggest clones take up over 1%. The specimen sequenced was peripheral blood. These TCRs come from a middle-aged woman with acute or convalescent COVID-19. Both conserved end residues are part of each CDR3. A D gene is named only where the DNA matches it firmly.

j_call v_call d_call cdr3_nt cdr3_aa
TRBJ1-5 TRBV13 TRBD1 TGTGCCAGCAGCTACAGGGGTAGCAATCAGCCCCAGCATTTT CASSYRGSNQPQHF
TRBJ1-3 TRBV7-2 NA TGTGCCAGCAGCTTAGCTCGGTTCTCTGGAAACACCATATATTTT CASSLARFSGNTIYF
TRBJ2-3 TRBV27 TRBD2 TGTGCCAGCAGCCTTCCCGGGACTAGCGGGATTAGCACAGATACGCAGTATTTT CASSLPGTSGISTDTQYF
TRBJ2-7 TRBV27 TRBD1 TGTGCCAGCAGGAGGGGGCCCGCCTACGAGCAGTACTTC CASRRGPAYEQYF
TRBJ1-1 TRBV5-1 NA TGCGCCAGCAGGAGGGTGAACACTGAAGCTTTCTTT CASRRVNTEAFF
TRBJ1-1 TRBV30 NA TGTGCCTGGAGTGTTCGAAGGGGGAACACTGAAGCTTTCTTT CAWSVRRGNTEAFF
TRBJ2-6 TRBV9 TRBD2 TGTGCCAGCAGCGCGAGGGGAGGGACCGGGGCCAACGTCCTGACTTTC CASSARGGTGANVLTF
TRBJ1-5 TRBV10-2 NA TGCGCCAGCAGCGGACCCAGGGACAATCAGCCCCAGCATTTT CASSGPRDNQPQHF
TRBJ2-7 TRBV9 NA TGTGCCAGCAGCGGGGGCCAGGGTGACGAGCAGTACTTC CASSGGQGDEQYF
TRBJ1-5 TRBV7-2 TRBD1 TGTGCCAGCAGCTTTAACAGGGGGTGGAATCAGCCCCAGCATTTT CASSFNRGWNQPQHF
TRBJ2-2 TRBV19 TRBD1 TGTGCCAGTAGTATATATGGGACAGGGGTCGGGGAGCTGTTTTTT CASSIYGTGVGELFF
TRBJ1-1 TRBV28 TRBD1 TGTGCCAGCAGTTCACCAGGGGGTGGGACTGAAGCTTTCTTT CASSSPGGGTEAFF
TRBJ1-1 TRBV4-2 NA TGTGCCAGCAGCCTCATCGGGGGGAAGATCGCTGAAGCTTTCTTT CASSLIGGKIAEAFF
TRBJ1-5 TRBV9 NA TGTGCCAGCAGCCCGGGCGGGGGTCAGCCCCAGCATTTT CASSPGGGQPQHF
TRBJ1-5 TRBV28 NA TGTGCCAGCATGTTTGGACAGTTCAGTCAGCCCCAGCATTTT CASMFGQFSQPQHF
TRBJ1-4 TRBV12-3/TRBV12-4 NA TGTGCCAGCAGGAGGGCAGTTAATGAAAAACTGTTTTTT CASRRAVNEKLFF
TRBJ2-3 TRBV7-2 TRBD2 TGTGCCAGCAGCTCCGCCTTAGCGGGAGGCACAGATACGCAGTATTTT CASSSALAGGTDTQYF
TRBJ2-7 TRBV5-4 TRBD2 TGTGCCAGCAGCGGGGGGGAGTACTACGAGCAGTACTTC CASSGGEYYEQYF
TRBJ2-1 TRBV5-1 TRBD2 TGCGCCAGCAGCCCCGTAGCGGGAGAGAGCTCCTACAATGAGCAGTTCTTC CASSPVAGESSYNEQFF
TRBJ1-6 TRBV7-9 TRBD1 TGTGCCAGCAGCCTCGACAGGGGGCTTAATTCACCCCTCCACTTT CASSLDRGLNSPLHF
TRBJ2-5 TRBV27 TRBD2 TGTGCCAGCAGTTCCACCCGAGGACTAGCGGGGGGGCAAGAGACCCAGTACTTC CASSSTRGLAGGQETQYF
TRBJ1-2 TRBV29-1 TRBD1 TGCAGCGTCCAAACAGGGGGCGGGGTAGGCTACACCTTC CSVQTGGGVGYTF
TRBJ2-1 TRBV5-1 TRBD1 TGCGCCAGCAGCTCGGTGGGGGGACAGGGCCACAATGAGCAGTTCTTC CASSSVGGQGHNEQFF
TRBJ1-5 TRBV7-2 TRBD1 TGTGCCAGCAGCTACGACAGGGGGATCAATCAGCCCCAGCATTTT CASSYDRGINQPQHF
TRBJ1-6 TRBV6-4 NA TGTGCCAGCAGTGACTCCAACTCCTATAATTCACCCCTCCACTTT CASSDSNSYNSPLHF